The present T cell receptor beta chain was sequenced within a study of response to subunit inactivated influenza vaccine. Using its own MiXCR run on the RT-PCR reads, TCRdb lists one record per CDR3 protein. The sample has 450,000 to 550,000 distinct CDR3 sequences, about 25% seen once. This clonotype was recorded many times. Its antigen remains unidentified. The CDR3 has 15 residues. The germline CDR1 and CDR2 sequences are SGHTA and FQGNSA. V dropped 5 bases and J dropped 4; count of bases not matched to a gene: 5. Study outcomes and limitations: There was a suggestion from the authors that each seasonal influenza vaccination recruits few new T cells.

The sequences come from CD4+ T cells sorted from PBMCs, collected more than 4 days after vaccination. The TCR sequence derives from a man aged 45-65 years who received an inactivated influenza vaccine. The chain recombines TRBV7-2 with TRBJ2-1, with 10 bases fitting TRBD1. The CDR3 region is CASSLPGQGYNEQFF. The DNA for the CDR3 is TGTGCCAGCAGCCTACCGGGACAGGGGTACAATGAGCAGTTCTTC.